The next 21 T cell receptor beta chains were all read from a single sample in a study of control samples from healthy donors and cancer patients. Sequencing was performed with immunoSEQ multiplex PCR; in TCRdb, only in-frame clones are kept and a portion is missing. The data show about 94,000 clones, with 75% to 95% seen just once and around 3.8% held by the top ten. Material: blood. These receptors were taken from a woman between 18 and 29 years old in good health.

The chain carries TRBV7-6 and TRBJ2-2; TRBD2 is a possible D gene (6 bases). Looked up from germline, CDR1 is SGHVS and CDR2 is FNYEAQ. CDR3 size: 15 residues. V lost 5 bases and J lost 5, with 15 bases in between. CDR3 bases: TGTGCCAGCAGCCGAATACCCGCGGGGACCGGGGAGCTGTTTTTT. Its translation: CASSRIPAGTGELFF.

This clone has just one count. This chain connects TRBV27 to TRBJ1-4, with D possibly being TRBD1 (6 bases). Deletions cut 5 bases from V and 8 bases from J, with 12 bases between. CDR3 length: 13 amino acids. CDR1 is MNHEY, CDR2 SMNVEV, per germline (reference sequence). The CDR3 sequence: CASSRQVREKLFF. CDR3 bases: TGTGCCAGCAGTCGACAGGTTCGGGAAAAACTGTTTTTT.

The table lists this clone with a few counts. The genes are TRBV13 and TRBJ2-7; the D gene is possibly TRBD1 (6 bases). This CDR3 spans 14 amino acids. CDR1 is PRHDT, CDR2 FYEKMQ, per germline (reference sequence). V dropped 2 bases and J dropped 1 base, with 9 bases sitting between them. The CDR3 is CASSLRTVSYEQYF. The CDR3 nucleotides are TGTGCCAGCAGCTTAAGGACAGTTTCCTACGAGCAGTACTTC.

This clone occurred once. The gene calls are TRBV29-1 and TRBJ2-1, with a possible D match to TRBD1 (6 bases). Trimming cost V 1 base and J 7 bases, with 17 bases left between them. The CDR3 runs to 15 residues. The V gene's germline CDR1 is SQVTM and CDR2 ANQGSEA. The CDR3 region has the DNA TGCAGCGTTGAAGCTCCCTGGCAGGGGCAAAATGAGCAGTTCTTC. This gives the protein CSVEAPWQGQNEQFF.

This rearrangement joins TRBV2 to TRBJ1-1; maybe TRBD1 (5 bases). Germline CDR1 reads SNHLY; CDR2 reads FYNNEI. Trimming stripped 6 bases from V and 4 bases from J, with 9 bases between. The CDR3 is 12 amino acids. The CDR3 loop reads CASRQEGTEAFF. CDR3 DNA: TGTGCCAGCAGACAGGAGGGCACTGAAGCTTTCTTT.

The chain uses TRBV18 and TRBJ2-7; D tentatively reads TRBD1 or TRBD2 (5 bases each). The CDR3 contains 14 residues. Deletions cut 6 bases from V and 1 base from J, with 13 bases between. Germline values: CDR1 KGHSH, CDR2 LQKENI. The CDR3 sequence is CASSPGTTSYEQYF. CDR3 nucleotides: TGTGCCAGCTCTCCAGGGACGACTTCCTACGAGCAGTACTTC.

The gene calls are TRBV6-5 and TRBJ2-3; 9 nucleotides agree with TRBD2. This CDR3 spans 16 amino acids. V shed 3 bases, J shed 0 bases, and the junction held 4 bases outside the gene matches. Germline CDR1 is MNHEY and CDR2 is SVGAGI. The CDR3 DNA reads TGTGCCAGCAGTTATTTTAGCGGGGGTAGCACAGATACGCAGTATTTT. Translating it yields CASSYFSGGSTDTQYF.

This clone was picked up a small number of times. The chain has TRBV19 and TRBJ1-1, with 10 bases fitting TRBD1. The CDR3 spans 14 residues. Unmatched junction bases numbered 2, after V lost 4 bases and J lost 3 bases. Germline CDR1 reads LNHDA; CDR2 reads SQIVND (reference sequence). The CDR3 coding sequence is TGTGCCAGTAGTAGGGACAGGGGAGACACTGAAGCTTTCTTT. Translation: CASSRDRGDTEAFF.

The chain uses TRBV5-1 and TRBJ1-2; 12 bases match TRBD1. From germline, CDR1 is SGHRS and CDR2 YFSETQ. The CDR3 extends over 18 amino acids. V lost 3 bases and J lost 4; bases outside the gene matches: 13. CDR3 amino acids: CASSSQPPGTGGFYGYTF. CDR3 DNA: TGCGCCAGCAGCTCCCAACCCCCCGGGACAGGGGGCTTCTATGGCTACACCTTC.

This rearrangement joins TRBV18 to TRBJ2-2; D is unclear. Germline assignment: CDR1 KGHSH and CDR2 LQKENI. The CDR3 extends over 13 amino acids. Trimming took 3 bases from V and 8 from J, leaving 10 bases between them. The CDR3 is CASSPGQDGELFF. CDR3 coding DNA: TGTGCCAGCTCACCCGGGCAGGATGGGGAGCTGTTTTTT.

The rearrangement links TRBV11-2 to TRBJ2-7, with a tentative D call TRBD2 (5 bases). V was cut by 0 bases and J by 6 bases, with 15 bases left in between. From germline, CDR1 is SGHAT and CDR2 FQNNGV. The CDR3 length is 15 residues. The CDR3 reads CASSLDLTVAGEQYF. The CDR3 DNA reads as TGTGCCAGCAGCTTAGATCTTACGGTCGCGGGCGAGCAGTACTTC.

V gene TRBV3-1 (or the pseudogene TRBV3-2) combines with J gene TRBJ1-2; no reliable D call. Germline lookup yields CDR1 LGHDT and CDR2 YNNKEL (reference sequence). The CDR3 covers 19 residues. The V end lost 0 bases, the J end lost 2 bases, and 22 bases lay between the germline ends. The CDR3 region is CASSQDTAAMSKLNYGYTF. The CDR3 DNA reads TGTGCCAGCAGCCAAGATACGGCTGCGATGTCAAAACTCAACTATGGCTACACCTTC.

J is TRBJ2-7 and V is TRBV2; 7 bases line up with TRBD1. The J segment lost 2 bases and the V segment lost 3 bases, leaving 10 bases of the junction unmatched. The CDR3 is made up of 16 amino acids. CDR1 SNHLY and CDR2 FYNNEI come from the germline V gene. The CDR3 spells CASSDHSWGQTYEQYF. Here the CDR3 DNA reads TGTGCCAGCAGTGATCATAGCTGGGGACAGACCTACGAGCAGTACTTC.

The CDR3 coding sequence is TGTGCCAGCCTATATGGGACAGGGGAGGATGGCTACACCTTC. Encoded protein: CASLYGTGEDGYTF. V is TRBV2 and J is TRBJ1-2; 10 positions match TRBD1. From germline, CDR1 is SNHLY and CDR2 FYNNEI. V shed 8 bases, J shed 6 bases, and the junction held 9 bases outside the gene matches. The CDR3 length is 14 residues. Combining the CDR3 with reference TRBV2 and TRBJ1-2 gives the whole variable domain EPEVTQTPSHQVTQMGQEVILRCVPISNHLYFYWYRQILGQKVEFLVSFYNNEISEKSEIFDDQFSVERPDGSNFTLKIRSTKLEDSAMYFCASLYGTGEDGYTFGSGTRLTVV.

The rearrangement uses TRBV7-9 and TRBJ2-5; D is possibly TRBD2 (6 bases). The germline V gene encodes CDR1 SEHNR and CDR2 FQNEAQ (reference sequence). The CDR3 totals 14 residues. V lost 6 bases to trimming and J lost 5 bases, with 16 bases between them. The CDR3 DNA is TGTGCCAGCAGTCCGGGCCTCGGAGGGGAGACCCAGTACTTC. Encoded protein: CASSPGLGGETQYF.

The rearrangement joins TRBV11-2 to TRBJ1-3; no firm D call. Germline CDR1 and CDR2: SGHAT and FQNNGV. This CDR3 has 17 amino acids. The V end was cut by 4 bases, the J end by 0 bases, with 16 bases between. The CDR3: CASSYNPPSVSGNTIYF. The CDR3 DNA follows: TGTGCCAGCAGCTACAACCCCCCATCGGTCTCTGGAAACACCATATATTTT.

This sequence joins TRBV28 and TRBJ1-1; a possible D gene is TRBD1 (5 bases). This CDR3 comprises 14 residues. Trimming stripped 4 bases from V and 3 bases from J, with 12 bases between. CDR1 and CDR2 (germline): MDHEN, SYDVKM. In nucleotides, the CDR3 is TGTGCCAGCAGTTGGGGCAGGGCTTACACTGAAGCTTTCTTT. Amino acids: CASSWGRAYTEAFF.

The chain employs TRBV4-1 and TRBJ1-3; D unresolved. Deletions cut 3 bases from V and 7 bases from J, with 13 bases between. CDR1 is MGHRA, CDR2 YSYEKL, per germline. The length of the CDR3 is 14 residues. In nucleotides, the CDR3 is TGCGCCAGCAGCCACCCCTCAACGCCGAACACCATATATTTT. It encodes CASSHPSTPNTIYF.

The CDR3 loop reads CASSRQGYSGNTIYF. The CDR3 DNA reads as TGTGCCAGCAGTCGACAGGGGTATTCTGGAAACACCATATATTTT. The V and J genes are TRBV6-2 or TRBV6-3 and TRBJ1-3; 8 nucleotides line up with TRBD1. The V gene's germline CDR1 is MNHEY and CDR2 SVGEGT. The CDR3 has 15 amino acids. Unmatched junction bases numbered 4, after V lost 5 bases and J lost 1 base.

This sequence joins TRBV5-1 and TRBJ2-7; 11 bases are shared with TRBD1. This CDR3 is built from 16 residues. Germline lookup yields CDR1 SGHRS and CDR2 YFSETQ. Unmatched junction bases numbered 7, after V lost 0 bases and J lost 5 bases. CDR3 bases: TGCGCCAGCAGCTTGGTTCCGGGACAGGGGGGCGACGAGCAGTACTTC. This encodes CASSLVPGQGGDEQYF.

Points on this clone: The same CDR3 can be traced to other DNA sequences in this sample. This chain joins TRBV7-9 and TRBJ1-1; D gene unclear. Trimming left V 1 base short and J 0 bases short, with 3 bases between. The length of the CDR3 is 13 residues. CDR1 and CDR2 (germline): SEHNR, FQNEAQ (reference sequence). CDR3 DNA sequence: TGTGCCAGCAGCTTAGAGGTGAACACTGAAGCTTTCTTT. Its protein is CASSLEVNTEAFF.